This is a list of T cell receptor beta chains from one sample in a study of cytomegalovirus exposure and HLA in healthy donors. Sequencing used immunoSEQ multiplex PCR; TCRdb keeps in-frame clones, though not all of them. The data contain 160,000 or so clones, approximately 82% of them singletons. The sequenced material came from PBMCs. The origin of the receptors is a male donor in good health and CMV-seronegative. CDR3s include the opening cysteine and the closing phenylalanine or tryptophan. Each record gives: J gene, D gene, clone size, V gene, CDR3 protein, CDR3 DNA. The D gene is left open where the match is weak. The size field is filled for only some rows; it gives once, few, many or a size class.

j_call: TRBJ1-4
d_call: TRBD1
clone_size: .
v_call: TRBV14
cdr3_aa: CASSKTGGIEKLFF
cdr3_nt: TGTGCCAGCAGCAAGACAGGGGGGATTGAAAAACTGTTTTTT

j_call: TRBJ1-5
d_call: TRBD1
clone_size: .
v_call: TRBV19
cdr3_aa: CASSMGQHQPQHF
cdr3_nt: TGTGCCAGTAGTATGGGACAGCATCAGCCCCAGCATTTT

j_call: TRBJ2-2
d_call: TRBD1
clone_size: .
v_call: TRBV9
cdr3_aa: CASSSRQGGAGELFF
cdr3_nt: TGTGCCAGCAGCTCCAGACAGGGGGGAGCCGGGGAGCTGTTTTTT

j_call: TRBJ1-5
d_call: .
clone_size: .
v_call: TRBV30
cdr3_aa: CAWGEPDQPQHF
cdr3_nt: TGTGCCTGGGGGGAGCCAGACCAGCCCCAGCATTTT

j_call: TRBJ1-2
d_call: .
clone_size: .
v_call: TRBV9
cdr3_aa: CASSVAVDNKGYTF
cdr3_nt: TGTGCCAGCAGCGTAGCTGTGGACAATAAAGGCTACACCTTC

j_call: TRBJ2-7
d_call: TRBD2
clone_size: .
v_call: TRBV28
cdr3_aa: CASRPTSAVSYEQYF
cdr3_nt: TGTGCCAGCAGGCCTACTAGCGCCGTCTCCTACGAGCAGTACTTC

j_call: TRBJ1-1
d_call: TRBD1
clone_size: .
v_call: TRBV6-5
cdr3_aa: CASYRGQANTEAFF
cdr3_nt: TGTGCCAGCTATAGGGGGCAGGCGAACACTGAAGCTTTCTTT

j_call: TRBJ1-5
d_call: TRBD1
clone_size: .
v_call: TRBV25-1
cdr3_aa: CASSARTGGQPQHF
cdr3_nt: TGTGCCAGCAGTGCCCGGACAGGGGGTCAGCCCCAGCATTTT

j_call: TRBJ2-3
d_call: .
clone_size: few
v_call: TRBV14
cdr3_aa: CASSRGAPSTDTQYF
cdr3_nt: TGTGCCAGCAGCCGTGGAGCCCCCAGCACAGATACGCAGTATTTT

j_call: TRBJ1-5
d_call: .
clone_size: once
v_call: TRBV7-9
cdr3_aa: CASTQTGGGSNQPQHF
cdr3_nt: TGTGCCAGCACCCAAACCGGGGGAGGGAGCAATCAGCCCCAGCATTTT

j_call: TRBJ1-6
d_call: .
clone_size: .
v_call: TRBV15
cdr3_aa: CATSIFRGNSPLHF
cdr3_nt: TGTGCCACCAGTATCTTCAGGGGAAATTCACCCCTCCACTTT